In its sample, the clone carrying this T cell receptor (beta chain) was seen many times. The target antigen is unknown. The data were taken from a study of T cell repertoires in cytomegalovirus infection. About the study: In public TCR beta signatures, there were indications of both CMV infection and matching HLA type.

Study outcomes and limitations: Totalled public TCR beta family frequency picked out people who carried CMV plus the relevant HLA. HLA-C-restricted TCR beta clonotypes specific for CMV led the ex vivo response.

TCRdb analysed the reads with MiXCR anew, one entry per CDR3 protein. Among about 130,000 distinct CDR3 sequences listed, 20% to 30% were seen once. The CDR3 is 14 amino acids. The V gene lost 4 bases and the J gene lost 4 bases, with 13 bases spanning the gap. Germline V lookup: CDR1 SGHAT, CDR2 FQNNGV. The sample comprised PBMCs, sequenced either directly or after in vitro stimulation (not recorded which). The sequence was collected from a human donor in good health (CMV status not recorded). Some clones in this sample may be carry-over from other donors' samples. J is TRBJ2-5 and V is TRBV11-2; possibly TRBD1 for D (5 bases). As DNA, the CDR3 is TGTGCCAGCAGCTCAGGGCAGGGTGGAGAGACCCAGTACTTC. It codes for CASSSGQGGETQYF. Full variable domain (outside the CDR3, taken from reference TRBV11-2 and TRBJ2-5): EAGVAQSPRYKIIEKRQSVAFWCNPISGHATLYWYQQILGQGPKLLIQFQNNGVVDDSQLPKDRFSAERLKGVDSTLKIQPAKLEDSAVYLCASSSGQGGETQYFGPGTRLLVL.